A selection of T cell receptor beta chains follows, all from one sample in a study of T cell responses to AZD1222 COVID-19 vaccine. Profiled with immunoSEQ multiplex PCR; TCRdb holds only in-frame clones, not every one. Among 130,000 to 150,000 clones listed, 70% to 90% were seen once. The specimen was peripheral blood, collected on day 0 of AZD1222 vaccination. The source is an adult in good health. Both conserved end residues are part of each CDR3. The D gene is left open where the match is weak. Only some rows state a clone size, as once, few, many or a class for expanded clones.

>-|13|-|TRBV7-3|TRBJ2-2
TGTGCCAGCAGTTCCCCCTCCACCGGGGAGCTGTTTTTT
CASSSPSTGELFF
>TRBD2|16|once|TRBV11-2|TRBJ2-2
TGTGCCAGCAGCCTAAGGACTAGCGGGAGGGTCGGGGAGCTGTTTTTT
CASSLRTSGRVGELFF
>TRBD2|15|-|TRBV5-1|TRBJ2-7
TGCGCCAGCAGCTTGGGAAGCGGGGTAACCTACGAGCAGTACTTC
CASSLGSGVTYEQYF
>TRBD2|14|-|TRBV9|TRBJ2-7
TGTGCCAGCAGCCAGGGACTAGCGGGAGCCGAGCAGTACTTC
CASSQGLAGAEQYF
>TRBD2|20|-|TRBV9|TRBJ2-1
TGTGCCAGCAGCCCAGTAGTAGGAGGGGCGGGTAGCGGGAGCTACAATGAGCAGTTCTTC
CASSPVVGGAGSGSYNEQFF
>-|14|-|TRBV30|TRBJ1-2
TGTGCCTGGAGCCAGGGAGCTATCGGCTATGGCTACACCTTC
CAWSQGAIGYGYTF
>-|15|-|TRBV5-6|TRBJ1-4
TGTGCCAGCAGCCTGGGGGGCAGGGTAAATGAAAAACTGTTTTTT
CASSLGGRVNEKLFF
>-|15|-|TRBV18|TRBJ1-1
TGTGCCAGCTCGGTAAGACCGACCATGAACACTGAAGCTTTCTTT
CASSVRPTMNTEAFF
>TRBD2|21|-|TRBV6-2/TRBV6-3|TRBJ2-7
TGTGCCAGCAGTTACTCCCGTTCCAAGGGACTAGCGGGAGTCGGTTCCTACGAGCAGTACTTC
CASSYSRSKGLAGVGSYEQYF
>-|15|-|TRBV5-1|TRBJ2-1
TGCGCCAGCAGCCCTTACAGGGTGGGGGACAATGAGCAGTTCTTC
CASSPYRVGDNEQFF
>-|12|-|TRBV5-1|TRBJ2-5
TGCGCCAGCAGCTTGTCGATAGGGACCCAGTACTTC
CASSLSIGTQYF
>TRBD2|21|-|TRBV7-6|TRBJ2-1
TGTGCCAGCAGCTTAGTCCCCATTAGGGCTAGCGGGAGGGACTCCTACAATGAGCAGTTCTTC
CASSLVPIRASGRDSYNEQFF
>TRBD1|15|-|TRBV7-9|TRBJ2-7
TGTGCCAGCAGCCCTCGACAGGGGCGGCACACGGAGCAGTACTTC
CASSPRQGRHTEQYF
>-|15|-|TRBV7-5|TRBJ1-4
TGTGCCAGAAGCTTCGGGGGACACCAGAATGAAAAACTGTTTTTT
CARSFGGHQNEKLFF
>-|13|-|TRBV6-5|TRBJ1-1
TGTGCCAGCGGGCAGGGCTTGAACACTGAAGCTTTCTTT
CASGQGLNTEAFF
>TRBD1|16|-|TRBV18|TRBJ1-1
TGTGCCAGCTCACCGGGGGACAGACCTGAGGGCACTGAAGCTTTCTTT
CASSPGDRPEGTEAFF
>TRBD1|18|-|TRBV4-1|TRBJ2-7
TGCGCCAGCAGCCAAGTAGCAGGCCGGGACAGGGTGCCATTGGAGCAGTACTTC
CASSQVAGRDRVPLEQYF
>-|13|-|TRBV19|TRBJ2-7
TGTGCCAGTAGTATAGGGGACGGCTACGAGCAGTACTTC
CASSIGDGYEQYF
>-|15|once|TRBV7-9|TRBJ2-6
TGTGCCAGCAGCTTAGGAATCTCTGGGGCCAACGTCCTGACTTTC
CASSLGISGANVLTF
>-|13|-|TRBV21-1|TRBJ2-1
TGTGCCAGCAGCACATTCTCCTACAATGAGCAGTTCTTC
CASSTFSYNEQFF
>-|14|-|TRBV3-1/TRBV3-2|TRBJ1-1
TGTGCCAGCAGCCACGAAGGGGTGTGGACTGAAGCTTTCTTT
CASSHEGVWTEAFF
>-|12|-|TRBV7-9|TRBJ1-4
TGTGCCATTCGGGGAACTAATGAAAAACTGTTTTTT
CAIRGTNEKLFF
>-|14|-|TRBV5-1|TRBJ2-1
TGCGCCAGCAGCCCCTTAGAAATAGTGGGTGAGCAGTTCTTC
CASSPLEIVGEQFF
>-|16|-|TRBV7-3|TRBJ2-1
TGTGCCAGCAGCTTAACGAATGGCGGGGGCGACAATGAGCAGTTCTTC
CASSLTNGGGDNEQFF
>-|14|-|TRBV4-3|TRBJ1-2
TGCGCCAGCAGCCCGCGAACAGGGAACTATGGCTACACCTTC
CASSPRTGNYGYTF
>-|11|-|TRBV30|TRBJ2-7
TGTGCCTGGGCGGATGGGGACGAGCAGTACTTC
CAWADGDEQYF
>TRBD2|18|-|TRBV5-1|TRBJ2-1
TGCGCCAGCAGCCCCTCTAGCGGGAGGGACCCCTACTACAATGAGCAGTTCTTC
CASSPSSGRDPYYNEQFF
>-|17|-|TRBV28|TRBJ2-1
TGTGCCAGCAGTGACACAGGTACCTCTAGCTCCTACAATGAGCAGTTCTTC
CASSDTGTSSSYNEQFF
>TRBD1|14|-|TRBV11-2|TRBJ1-2
TGTGCCAGCAGGCAGACAGGGGGCTCCTATGGCTACACCTTC
CASRQTGGSYGYTF